Below are 17 T cell receptor beta chains sequenced from a single sample in a study of T cells in Graves' hyperthyroidism and ophthalmopathy. Amplified TCR beta CDR3 regions came from RNA transcripts. The primer set for the first-round RT-PCR of the TCR CDR3 was HTBI. TCRdb reanalysed the multiplex PCR reads using MiXCR and keeps one entry per CDR3 protein. The data contain 690,000 or so distinct CDR3 sequences, about 17% of them singletons. The material sequenced was blood. All receptors come from a woman in her forties or fifties with Graves' hyperthyroidism that later progressed to Graves' ophthalmopathy.

There are many counts of this clonotype. J is TRBJ1-2 and V is TRBV7-8; D gene uncertain. The CDR3 totals 13 residues. V lost 6 bases and J 12 bases, leaving 20 bases between the germline ends. Germline V lookup: CDR1 SGHVS, CDR2 FQNEAQ. The CDR3 spells CASRPTSGSANTF. CDR3 sequence (DNA): TGTGCCAGCAGACCAACGTCGGGCTCCGCTAACACCTTC.

This clonotype was seen a handful of times. The V call is TRBV19, the J call TRBJ1-1; D possibly corresponds to TRBD1 (5 bases). Per the germline V gene, CDR1 is LNHDA and CDR2 is SQIVND (reference sequence). V was cut by 5 bases and J by 0 bases, with 19 bases left in between. This CDR3 comprises 17 residues. The CDR3 DNA sequence: TGTGCCAGTAGTCCAACCCCGGGGGGATCCATGAACACTGAAGCTTTCTTT. Protein product: CASSPTPGGSMNTEAFF.

This clonotype was found a few times. The V gene is TRBV4-1, the J gene TRBJ1-5, with D uncertain. Looked up from germline, CDR1 is MGHRA and CDR2 is YSYEKL. V gave up 0 bases and J gave up 3 bases, with 18 bases separating them. The CDR3 has 18 residues. CDR3 in amino acids: CASSQDEGPRGFNQPQHF. The CDR3 region has the DNA TGCGCCAGCAGCCAAGATGAAGGGCCGCGAGGATTCAATCAGCCCCAGCATTTT.

V usage is TRBV12-5 and J usage is TRBJ1-1; D is ambiguous. Deletions cut 6 bases from V and 1 base from J, with 9 bases between. This CDR3 has 13 amino acids. Germline CDR1 is LGHNT and CDR2 is FRNRAP. CDR3: CASGPGGNTEAFF. The CDR3 bases are TGTGCTAGTGGGCCCGGTGGGAACACTGAAGCTTTCTTT.

The sample holds a few counts of this clonotype. The rearrangement joins TRBV5-6 to TRBJ1-6; 9 positions match TRBD1. Per the germline V gene, CDR1 is SGHDT and CDR2 is YYEEEE. Trimming cost V 4 bases and J 9 bases; bases outside gene matches: 8. The CDR3 sequence is 15 residues long. The CDR3: CASSELTGGSSPLHF. The CDR3 DNA reads as TGTGCCAGCAGCGAACTGACAGGGGGAAGTTCACCCCTCCACTTT.

This clonotype was detected many times. The chain is built from TRBV5-6 and TRBJ1-1; no clear D gene. The CDR3 consists of 14 residues. V lost 1 base and J 3 bases, leaving 10 bases between the germline ends. CDR1 is SGHDT, CDR2 YYEEEE, per germline. The CDR3 loop is CASSLRFAYTEAFF. The CDR3 nucleotides are TGTGCCAGCAGCTTGAGATTCGCGTACACTGAAGCTTTCTTT.

This clonotype was observed a few times. The V call is TRBV15, the J call TRBJ1-6, with 8 bases fitting TRBD1. Germline CDR1 is LNHNV and CDR2 is YYDKDF (reference sequence). CDR3 size: 18 residues. V trimming: 0 bases; J trimming: 7 bases; junction bases outside the gene matches: 11. CDR3 in amino acids: CATSRDRRSDRGNSPLHF. CDR3 in DNA: TGTGCCACCAGCAGAGATCGTCGATCAGACAGGGGAAATTCACCCCTCCACTTT.

This clonotype was recorded a few times. Its ends do not fully match the called genes, so a read error is possible. V usage is TRBV12-3 or TRBV12-4 and J usage is TRBJ2-1, with D unclear. The CDR3 spans 12 residues. CDR3 DNA: TGTGCCAGCACCTATGGGTACAATGAGCAGCTCTTC. As protein: CASTYGYNEQLF.

This clonotype was picked up a small number of times. V gene TRBV11-1 combines with J gene TRBJ2-3; D is uncertain. Germline V gene data show CDR1 as SGHAT and CDR2 as FQDESV (reference sequence). V was clipped by 5 bases and J by 2 bases, with 11 bases between them. This CDR3 region has 14 residues. CDR3 nucleotides: TGTGCCAGCAGCGGAAGTTACCCCACAGATACGCAGTATTTT. The encoded protein is CASSGSYPTDTQYF.

This clonotype was picked up a small number of times. The chain uses TRBV27 and TRBJ2-5; D call uncertain. Trimming removed 5 bases from V and 5 bases from J, with 12 bases in between. Germline loops: CDR1 MNHEY, CDR2 SMNVEV (reference sequence). This CDR3 contains 13 residues. For the CDR3, the DNA is TGTGCCAGCAGTCAGTACCCAATGGAGACCCAGTACTTC. It specifies CASSQYPMETQYF.

The rearrangement uses TRBV12-3 or TRBV12-4 and TRBJ2-2; a possible D gene is TRBD1 (6 bases). The CDR3 runs to 16 residues. The ends were cut back, 5 bases at V and 0 bases at J, with 13 bases in the middle. CDR3 in DNA: TGTGCCAGCAGTCAGGACAGTCCCTCGAACACCGGGGAGCTGTTTTTT. Its protein is CASSQDSPSNTGELFF.

The chain carries TRBV2 and TRBJ1-5; unclear D gene. V dropped 5 bases and J dropped 4 bases, with 15 bases sitting between them. The CDR3 is 15 amino acids. Germline CDR1 and CDR2: SNHLY and FYNNEI. CDR3 sequence: CASSSSAMGNQPQHF. Here the CDR3 DNA reads TGTGCCAGCAGTTCGTCGGCGATGGGGAATCAGCCCCAGCATTTT.

This sequence joins TRBV20-1 and TRBJ2-2, with 9 bases matching TRBD1. The V gene end was trimmed by 4 bases and the J gene end by 6 bases; junction bases not matched to a gene: 6. Germline loops: CDR1 DFQATT, CDR2 SNEGSKA (reference sequence). The CDR3 runs to 14 residues. Here the CDR3 reads CSATGTGRPGELFF. CDR3 in DNA: TGCAGTGCTACCGGGACAGGGCGTCCCGGGGAGCTGTTTTTT.

The genes are TRBV7-6 and TRBJ2-1; D is unresolved. V dropped 4 bases and J dropped 10 bases, with 8 bases sitting between them. This CDR3 region has 11 residues. CDR1 and CDR2 (germline): SGHVS, FNYEAQ. CDR3 bases: TGTGCCAGCAGCTCCGTATTGGAGCAGTTCTTC. This codes for CASSSVLEQFF.

This chain connects TRBV7-9 to TRBJ1-2; 9 bases are a match to TRBD1. Germline V lookup: CDR1 SEHNR, CDR2 FQNEAQ (reference sequence). The V segment lost 4 bases and the J segment 2 bases; nucleotides outside the gene matches: 5. CDR3 size: 15 residues. The CDR3 DNA is TGTGCCAGCAGCTCCGGACAGGGGAAGAACTATGGCTACACCTTC. Protein product: CASSSGQGKNYGYTF.

The V call is TRBV6-1, the J call TRBJ1-4, with D hard to call. The V and J ends lost 2 bases and 5 bases respectively, with 15 bases between them. This CDR3 comprises 16 residues. The germline V gene has CDR1 MNHNS and CDR2 SASEGT. The CDR3 loop is CASSELSRRPNEKLFF. The CDR3 DNA is TGTGCCAGCAGTGAACTTTCTCGGAGACCAAATGAAAAACTGTTTTTT.

The rearrangement links TRBV10-3 to TRBJ2-1; 7 positions match TRBD1. Unmatched junction bases numbered 1, after V lost 6 bases and J lost 2 bases. The CDR3 consists of 13 residues. Germline V gives CDR1 ENHRY, CDR2 SYGVKD. The CDR3 nucleotides read TGTGCCATCAGCACAGGGGCCTACAATGAGCAGTTCTTC. As protein: CAISTGAYNEQFF.